What follows are 24 T cell receptor beta chains derived from one specimen sequenced in a study of Ad26.COV2.S vaccination and SARS-CoV-2 variants. As for treatment: 15 to 20 received Ad26.COV2.S at low or high dose, single or two shots; about 5 received placebo; per-sample allocation not given. At day 63 after the first vaccine or placebo injection, samples were drawn. Sequencing was performed with immunoSEQ multiplex PCR; in TCRdb, only in-frame clones are kept and a portion is missing. This sample has about 440,000 clones, with about nine tenths found just once. Sequenced material: peripheral blood, taken in a trial of Ad26.COV2.S vaccine versus placebo. The receptors were gathered from a person between 18 and 59 years old who received the Ad26.COV2.S COVID-19 vaccine or a placebo.

The chain has TRBV5-4 and TRBJ2-5; 10 bases match TRBD2. The length of the CDR3 is 15 residues. V shed 0 bases and J 5 bases; nucleotides not matched to a gene: 4. The germline V gene has CDR1 SGHNT and CDR2 YYREEE (reference sequence). The CDR3 region is CASSLASGGPETQYF. Here the CDR3 DNA reads TGTGCCAGCAGCTTGGCTAGCGGGGGTCCGGAGACCCAGTACTTC.

This sequence joins TRBV20-1 and TRBJ2-3; TRBD2 matches 7 bases. The V gene's germline CDR1 is DFQATT and CDR2 SNEGSKA (reference sequence). The CDR3 extends over 16 amino acids. With 3 bases clipped from V and 3 bases from J, the junction kept 12 bases outside the gene matches. CDR3 nucleotide sequence: TGCAGTGCTAGTCTCGGACTAGTTAAGGCAACAGATACGCAGTATTTT. As protein: CSASLGLVKATDTQYF.

This chain connects TRBV9 to TRBJ2-4; the D gene is possibly TRBD2 (5 bases). CDR1 SGDLS and CDR2 YYNGEE come from the germline V gene. Trimming left V 0 bases short and J 5 bases short, with 12 bases between. The CDR3 is 15 amino acids. The CDR3: CASSVATGVENIQYF. For the CDR3, the DNA is TGTGCCAGCAGCGTAGCTACCGGGGTCGAAAACATTCAGTACTTC.

The V gene is TRBV19, the J gene TRBJ1-1, with D perhaps TRBD1 (5 bases). The CDR3 has 15 amino acids. Trimming removed 0 bases at V and 0 bases at J, with 8 bases between. CDR1 and CDR2 from the germline V gene are LNHDA and SQIVND (reference sequence). In nucleotides, the CDR3 is TGTGCCAGTAGTATAGAGGGGCGGATGAACACTGAAGCTTTCTTT. It yields the protein CASSIEGRMNTEAFF.

The sample holds one count of this clone. V and J are TRBV28 and TRBJ2-5; the D gene is possibly TRBD2 (7 bases). The CDR3 totals 18 residues. The V end lost 3 bases, the J end lost 6 bases, and 26 bases lay between the germline ends. Germline V gene data show CDR1 as MDHEN and CDR2 as SYDVKM. The CDR3 region is CASSLVKGGGHSGQTQYF. The DNA of the CDR3 is TGTGCCAGCAGTTTGGTAAAAGGGGGGGGACATAGCGGGCAGACCCAGTACTTC.

The chain combines TRBV18 with TRBJ1-4; 7 bases align to TRBD1. This CDR3 is built from 14 residues. Germline V lookup: CDR1 KGHSH, CDR2 LQKENI. Unmatched junction bases numbered 5, after V lost 5 bases and J lost 5 bases. DNA for the CDR3: TGTGCCAGCTCATGGGACAGCAGAAATGAAAAACTGTTTTTT. Protein product: CASSWDSRNEKLFF. Full variable domain (remainder filled in from reference TRBV18 and TRBJ1-4): NAGVMQNPRHLVRRRGQEARLRCSPMKGHSHVYWYRQLPEEGLKFMVYLQKENIIDESGMPKERFSAEFPKEGPSILRIQQVVRGDSAAYFCASSWDSRNEKLFFGSGTQLSVL.

The V call is TRBV29-1, the J call TRBJ1-5; tentatively, D is TRBD1 (6 bases). V lost 4 bases and J lost 3, with 10 bases in between. CDR3 length: 13 residues. Germline values: CDR1 SQVTM, CDR2 ANQGSEA. CDR3 sequence: CSVARTDNQPQHF. CDR3 in DNA: TGCAGCGTTGCAAGGACAGACAATCAGCCCCAGCATTTT.

This clone was detected only once. The rearrangement joins TRBV27 to TRBJ1-4; 9 positions agree with TRBD1. V gave up 9 bases and J gave up 8 bases; unmatched junction bases: 10. The CDR3 has 14 residues. The germline CDR1 and CDR2 sequences are MNHEY and SMNVEV (reference sequence). This CDR3 reads CASSRGQGTEKLFF. In nucleotides, the CDR3 is TGTGCCAGTTCTAGGGGACAGGGAACCGAAAAACTGTTTTTT.

The chain combines TRBV5-5 with TRBJ2-7; D is undetermined. The CDR3 loop spans 13 amino acids. Trimming took 0 bases from V and 2 from J, leaving 6 bases between them. CDR1 and CDR2 (germline): SGHKS, YYEKEE (reference sequence). CDR3 sequence: CASSLVTAYEQYF. CDR3 bases: TGTGCCAGCAGCTTGGTAACAGCCTACGAGCAGTACTTC.

The V call is TRBV4-3, the J call TRBJ2-5; a weak D match, TRBD1 (7 bases). V was pared by 0 bases and J by 5 bases, with 13 bases between. The CDR3 length is 15 residues. Per the germline V gene, CDR1 is LGHNA and CDR2 is YSLEER. CDR3 coding DNA: TGCGCCAGCAGCCAAGATGCACAGGGGAGGGAGACCCAGTACTTC. Translating it yields CASSQDAQGRETQYF.

V usage is TRBV7-2 and J usage is TRBJ1-6; no clear D gene. The V and J ends lost 0 bases and 5 bases respectively, with 8 bases between them. The germline V gene encodes CDR1 SGHTA and CDR2 FQGNSA. This CDR3 has 15 amino acids. CDR3 sequence reads: CASSLALGNNSPLHF. The DNA of the CDR3 is TGTGCCAGCAGCTTAGCGTTGGGGAATAATTCACCCCTCCACTTT.

The chain couples TRBV10-3 to TRBJ1-4; perhaps TRBD1 as D (6 bases). The CDR3 loop spans 14 amino acids. Trimming took off 1 base at V and 8 bases at J, with 11 bases between the two ends. Germline V gene lookup returns CDR1 ENHRY and CDR2 SYGVKD. DNA of the CDR3: TGTGCCATCAGTGAGTACAGGGAGGGCGAAAAACTGTTTTTT. This encodes CAISEYREGEKLFF.

The CDR3 DNA reads TGTGCCAGCAGTTTAATCACAGGGCTAAATCAGCCCCAGCATTTT. It is translated as CASSLITGLNQPQHF. The chain has TRBV28 and TRBJ1-5, with D perhaps TRBD1 (6 bases). The germline CDR1 and CDR2 sequences are MDHEN and SYDVKM. This CDR3 region has 15 residues. Trimming took off 2 bases at V and 4 bases at J, with 12 bases between the two ends.

The rearrangement uses TRBV7-9 and TRBJ1-6, with D perhaps TRBD1 (6 bases). V was pared by 5 bases and J by 4 bases, with 12 bases between. The CDR3 sequence is 15 residues long. CDR1 and CDR2 from the germline V gene are SEHNR and FQNEAQ (reference sequence). The chain's CDR3 is CASSPRQAYNSPLHF. The DNA of the CDR3 is TGTGCCAGCAGCCCCCGACAGGCTTATAATTCACCCCTCCACTTT.

This chain uses TRBV27 with TRBJ2-1; possibly TRBD1 for D (6 bases). V lost 4 bases and J 4 bases, leaving 14 bases between the germline ends. Germline V lookup: CDR1 MNHEY, CDR2 SMNVEV (reference sequence). CDR3 length: 15 amino acids. The CDR3 DNA reads TGTGCCAGCAGTTCTGGACAGCCCCTATACAATGAGCAGTTCTTC. Its protein product is CASSSGQPLYNEQFF.

V is TRBV5-6 and J is TRBJ2-3; no clear D. The length of the CDR3 is 18 residues. The germline V gene has CDR1 SGHDT and CDR2 YYEEEE. The V end was cut by 4 bases, the J end by 10 bases, with 31 bases between. The CDR3 protein is CASSTLNPPGPKGPAQYF. CDR3 DNA: TGTGCCAGCAGCACCCTGAACCCGCCGGGTCCTAAAGGGCCAGCGCAGTATTTT.

V and J are TRBV6-5 and TRBJ2-7, with 7 bases lining up with TRBD2. After removal of 8 bases from V and 5 bases from J, the junction contained 6 bases not matched to a gene. Germline CDR1 reads MNHEY; CDR2 reads SVGAGI. The length of the CDR3 is 12 residues. CDR3: CASYTGGNEQYF. Here the CDR3 DNA reads TGTGCCAGCTACACCGGGGGGAACGAGCAGTACTTC.

The chain recombines TRBV6-2 or TRBV6-3 with TRBJ2-2, with D hard to call. Germline-derived CDR1 and CDR2 are MNHEY and SVGEGT. The V gene lost 2 bases and the J gene lost 5 bases, with 3 bases spanning the gap. This CDR3 is 12 amino acids long. CDR3 nucleotides: TGTGCCAGCAGTTACAGAACCGGGGAGCTGTTTTTT. It encodes CASSYRTGELFF.

This chain links TRBV28 with TRBJ2-1, with 7 positions matching TRBD2. CDR1 is MDHEN and CDR2 is SYDVKM in the germline V gene. The V gene end was trimmed by 3 bases and the J gene end by 4 bases; junction bases not matched to a gene: 9. CDR3 length: 16 amino acids. This chain's CDR3 is CASSFAGGRGYNEQFF. CDR3 sequence (DNA): TGTGCCAGCAGTTTCGCCGGCGGGAGAGGATACAATGAGCAGTTCTTC. Supplemented by reference TRBV28 and TRBJ2-1, the full variable domain reads DVKVTQSSRYLVKRTGEKVFLECVQDMDHENMFWYRQDPGLGLRLIYFSYDVKMKEKGDIPEGYSVSREKKERFSLILESASTNQTSMYLCASSFAGGRGYNEQFFGPGTRLTVL.

The chain employs TRBV5-6 and TRBJ2-2; D gene ambiguous. The V end was cut by 0 bases, the J end by 3 bases, with 6 bases between. Looked up from germline, CDR1 is SGHDT and CDR2 is YYEEEE. The CDR3 spans 14 residues. The CDR3 protein is CASSLEVHTGELFF. The CDR3 region has the DNA TGTGCCAGCAGCTTGGAAGTCCACACCGGGGAGCTGTTTTTT.

The chain carries TRBV5-1 and TRBJ1-1; D gene unclear. The CDR3 has 15 amino acids. Per the germline V gene, CDR1 is SGHRS and CDR2 is YFSETQ. Trimming removed 0 bases from V and 1 base from J, with 10 bases in between. CDR3 loop: CASSLVGRRNTEAFF. For the CDR3, the DNA is TGCGCCAGCAGCTTGGTAGGCAGAAGGAACACTGAAGCTTTCTTT. Full variable domain (remainder filled in from reference TRBV5-1 and TRBJ1-1): KAGVTQTPRYLIKTRGQQVTLSCSPISGHRSVSWYQQTPGQGLQFLFEYFSETQRNKGNFPGRFSGRQFSNSRSEMNVSTLELGDSALYLCASSLVGRRNTEAFFGQGTRLTVV.

This chain uses TRBV7-3 with TRBJ2-3, with a possible D match to TRBD2 (6 bases). Trimming left V 3 bases short and J 1 base short, with 11 bases between. This CDR3 region has 15 residues. Germline V CDR1 and CDR2: SGHTA, FQGTGA. Here the CDR3 reads CASSFGGSRTDTQYF. The DNA for the CDR3 is TGTGCCAGCAGCTTTGGGGGGAGCCGCACAGATACGCAGTATTTT.

The chain carries TRBV2 and TRBJ2-1; D unclear. Germline loops: CDR1 SNHLY, CDR2 FYNNEI. CDR3 size: 13 residues. Trimming removed 4 bases at V and 7 bases at J, with 11 bases between. For the CDR3, the DNA is TGTGCCAGCAGTGGTGGTAGCACGAATGAGCAGTTCTTC. Translation: CASSGGSTNEQFF.

The gene calls are TRBV5-4 and TRBJ2-3, with TRBD2 matching 7 bases. Germline V gene data show CDR1 as SGHNT and CDR2 as YYREEE (reference sequence). The CDR3 has 15 amino acids. The V segment lost 2 bases and the J segment 6 bases; nucleotides outside the gene matches: 9. The chain's CDR3 is CASSFGRSQADTQYF. CDR3 bases: TGTGCCAGCAGCTTCGGGAGGAGTCAAGCGGATACGCAGTATTTT.